The 10 T cell receptor beta chains in this list originate from one sample, sequenced in a study of cytomegalovirus exposure and HLA in healthy donors (dated by TCRdb to about 2017). The library came from the immunoSEQ multiplex PCR assay. For the multiplex PCR, a mixture combining 60 forward primers for TCR Vbeta segments and 13 reverse primers for TCR Jbeta segments was used. Not all clones reach the TCRdb copy of this immuneACCESS table, which keeps in-frame sequences only. Checked studies attribute under half of the gap to unresolved V genes and leave the rest unexplained. The sample table records under 85,000 clones; about 80% of these occur just once. The biggest ten clones account for more than 4% of the sample. Sequencing used PBMCs. The receptors here all came from a woman in her 30s in good health and CMV-seronegative.

The CDR3 spells CAIGAMNTEAFF. CDR3 nucleotide sequence: TGTGCCATCGGGGCCATGAACACTGAAGCTTTCTTT. The rearrangement uses TRBV10-3 and TRBJ1-1; possible D gene TRBD1, 5 bases. Germline V lookup: CDR1 ENHRY, CDR2 SYGVKD. The CDR3 is 12 residues long. The V end was cut by 8 bases, the J end by 0 bases, with 7 bases between.

The chain has TRBV6-4 and TRBJ2-1; 8 bases match TRBD1. Losses at the gene ends were 0 bases for V and 7 bases for J; bases not matched to a gene: 8. The germline CDR1 and CDR2 sequences are MRHNA and SNTAGT. This CDR3 is 16 amino acids long. CDR3 bases: TGTGCCAGCAGTGACTCGTGGCAGGGGGCTGGGAATGAGCAGTTCTTC. It translates to CASSDSWQGAGNEQFF.

The table lists this clone with a few counts. This chain joins TRBV6-1 and TRBJ2-1; D not certain. Germline CDR1 reads MNHNS; CDR2 reads SASEGT. V lost 10 bases to trimming and J lost 4 bases, with 14 bases between them. The CDR3 runs to 13 residues. CDR3 in amino acids: CATTDEVYNEQFF. The CDR3 region has the DNA TGTGCCACCACCGACGAGGTTTACAATGAGCAGTTCTTC.

The rearrangement joins TRBV28 to TRBJ1-3; no clear D gene. V lost 3 bases to trimming and J lost 4 bases, with 4 bases between them. The length of the CDR3 is 12 residues. Germline V lookup: CDR1 MDHEN, CDR2 SYDVKM. CDR3 loop: CASSFLGNTIYF. For the CDR3, the DNA is TGTGCCAGCAGTTTCCTAGGAAACACCATATATTTT.

The chain has TRBV11-2 and TRBJ2-7, with 7 bases aligning to TRBD1. The CDR3 contains 15 residues. Germline CDR1 and CDR2: SGHAT and FQNNGV. V shed 1 base and J 3 bases; nucleotides not matched to a gene: 6. The CDR3, as DNA: TGTGCCAGCAGCTTAGGGGACAGACCTATCTACGAGCAGTACTTC. Its translation is CASSLGDRPIYEQYF.

The chain's CDR3 is CSAAPREEAFF. In DNA form, the CDR3 reads TGCAGTGCTGCCCCTAGAGAGGAAGCTTTCTTT. The V call is TRBV20-1, the J call TRBJ1-1, with D unclear. The ends were cut back, 5 bases at V and 8 bases at J, with 12 bases in the middle. The germline V gene encodes CDR1 DFQATT and CDR2 SNEGSKA (reference sequence). This CDR3 region has 11 residues.

This rearrangement joins TRBV29-1 to TRBJ1-1; 7 nucleotides line up with TRBD1. J lost 2 bases, V lost 5 bases, and 8 bases had no gene match. This CDR3 has 14 residues. Germline V gives CDR1 SQVTM, CDR2 ANQGSEA. The CDR3 spells CSVHPGGRNTEAFF. The CDR3 DNA reads TGCAGCGTTCACCCAGGGGGGAGAAACACTGAAGCTTTCTTT.

This clone has only a few counts. CDR3 nucleotide sequence: TGCGCCAGCAGCCACTTAGGGACAGGGTATGGCTACACCTTC. Its protein product is CASSHLGTGYGYTF. The V call is TRBV4-1, the J call TRBJ1-2; 9 nucleotides agree with TRBD1. Unmatched junction bases numbered 4, after V lost 3 bases and J lost 5 bases. This CDR3 has 14 amino acids. Germline V gene sequence: CDR1 MGHRA, CDR2 YSYEKL.

This sequence joins TRBV6-5 and TRBJ1-1, with TRBD1 matching over 7 bases. Trimming took 2 bases from V and 0 from J; bases not matched to a gene: 6. The CDR3 consists of 16 residues. Germline CDR1 is MNHEY and CDR2 is SVGAGI. In DNA, the CDR3 is TGTGCCAGCAGTTACCTTGGGACAGTTATGAACACTGAAGCTTTCTTT. It encodes CASSYLGTVMNTEAFF.

This clone has only a few counts. This chain joins TRBV6-5 and TRBJ1-5; no clear D gene. Germline V gene data show CDR1 as MNHEY and CDR2 as SVGAGI. V was clipped by 4 bases and J by 0 bases, with 7 bases between them. The CDR3 loop spans 14 amino acids. The CDR3 sequence is CASSSYYSNQPQHF. CDR3 DNA: TGTGCCAGCAGTTCTTACTATAGCAATCAGCCCCAGCATTTT.